This T cell receptor beta chain appears in the sequencing data of a study of low-dose radiotherapy and immunotherapy resistance in tumors. Many counts were recorded for this clonotype. In germline, CDR1 is MNHNY, CDR2 SVGAGI (reference sequence). Losses at the gene ends were 0 bases for V and 5 bases for J; bases not matched to a gene: 5. This CDR3 spans 15 amino acids. Primers targeting TRAV and TRBV primed first-strand cDNA, covering alpha and beta chains. TCR amplification used 20 PCR cycles, a constant-region primer and a V-primer adapter. TCRdb redid the calling of the reads with MiXCR, one entry per CDR3 protein. The profile shows 55,000 to 80,000 distinct CDR3 sequences, 26% of them singletons. Time point defined: before trial treatment.

The chain couples TRBV6-6 to TRBJ2-3; 7 nucleotides line up with TRBD1. The specimen comprised PBMCs, sampled before treatment. The TCR was taken from a male donor with rectosigmoid adenocarcinoma. The CDR3 spells CASSYSDREGDTQYF. In nucleotides, the CDR3 is TGTGCCAGCAGTTACTCTGACAGGGAAGGAGATACGCAGTATTTT.